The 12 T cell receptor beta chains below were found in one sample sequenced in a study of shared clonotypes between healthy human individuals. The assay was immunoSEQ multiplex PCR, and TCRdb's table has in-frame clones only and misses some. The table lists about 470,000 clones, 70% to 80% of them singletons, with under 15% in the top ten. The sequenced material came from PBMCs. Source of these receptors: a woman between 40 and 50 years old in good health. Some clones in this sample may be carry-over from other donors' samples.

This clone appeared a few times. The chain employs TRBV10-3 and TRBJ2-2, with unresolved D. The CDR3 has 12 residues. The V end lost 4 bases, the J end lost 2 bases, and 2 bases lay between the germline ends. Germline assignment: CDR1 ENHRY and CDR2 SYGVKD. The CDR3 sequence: CAISGNTGELFF. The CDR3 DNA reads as TGTGCCATCAGTGGTAACACCGGGGAGCTGTTTTTT.

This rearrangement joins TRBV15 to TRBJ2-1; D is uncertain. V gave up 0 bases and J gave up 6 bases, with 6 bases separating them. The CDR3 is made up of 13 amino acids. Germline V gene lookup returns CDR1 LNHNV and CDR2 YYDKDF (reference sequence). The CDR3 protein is CATSRDPGNEQFF. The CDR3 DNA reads TGTGCCACCAGCAGAGATCCCGGCAATGAGCAGTTCTTC.

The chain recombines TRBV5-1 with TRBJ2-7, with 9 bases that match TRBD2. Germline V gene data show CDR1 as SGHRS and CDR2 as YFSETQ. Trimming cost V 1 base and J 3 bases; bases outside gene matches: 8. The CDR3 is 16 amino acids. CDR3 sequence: CASSLSLAGLNYEQYF. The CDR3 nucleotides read TGCGCCAGCAGCTTGTCCCTAGCGGGACTGAACTACGAGCAGTACTTC.

The CDR3 reads CASSLRQDSGNTIYF. CDR3 nucleotide sequence: TGCGCCAGCAGCCTCCGACAAGACTCTGGAAACACCATATATTTT. V usage is TRBV4-1 and J usage is TRBJ1-3; D not certain. Trimming took off 4 bases at V and 0 bases at J, with 10 bases between the two ends. This CDR3 region has 15 residues. Looked up from germline, CDR1 is MGHRA and CDR2 is YSYEKL.

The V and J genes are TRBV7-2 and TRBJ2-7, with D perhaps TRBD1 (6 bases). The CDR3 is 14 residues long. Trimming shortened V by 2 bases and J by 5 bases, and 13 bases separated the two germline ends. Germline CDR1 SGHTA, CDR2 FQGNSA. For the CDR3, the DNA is TGTGCCAGCAGCTTAAGAACAGGGCTAAACGAGCAGTACTTC. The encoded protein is CASSLRTGLNEQYF.

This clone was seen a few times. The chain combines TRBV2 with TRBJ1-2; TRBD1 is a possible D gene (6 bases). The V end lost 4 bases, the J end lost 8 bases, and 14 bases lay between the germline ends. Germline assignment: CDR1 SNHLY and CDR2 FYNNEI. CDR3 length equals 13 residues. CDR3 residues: CASSARDTLGYTF. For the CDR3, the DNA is TGTGCCAGCAGTGCGAGGGACACCCTCGGCTACACCTTC. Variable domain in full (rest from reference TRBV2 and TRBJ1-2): EPEVTQTPSHQVTQMGQEVILRCVPISNHLYFYWYRQILGQKVEFLVSFYNNEISEKSEIFDDQFSVERPDGSNFTLKIRSTKLEDSAMYFCASSARDTLGYTFGSGTRLTVV.

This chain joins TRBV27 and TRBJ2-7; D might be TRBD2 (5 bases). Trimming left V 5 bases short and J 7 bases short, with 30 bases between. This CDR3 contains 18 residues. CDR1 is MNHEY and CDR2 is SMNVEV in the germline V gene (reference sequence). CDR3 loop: CASSPLPLSLDVHKEQYF. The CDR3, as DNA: TGTGCCAGCAGTCCCCTCCCACTATCACTAGACGTTCATAAAGAGCAGTACTTC.

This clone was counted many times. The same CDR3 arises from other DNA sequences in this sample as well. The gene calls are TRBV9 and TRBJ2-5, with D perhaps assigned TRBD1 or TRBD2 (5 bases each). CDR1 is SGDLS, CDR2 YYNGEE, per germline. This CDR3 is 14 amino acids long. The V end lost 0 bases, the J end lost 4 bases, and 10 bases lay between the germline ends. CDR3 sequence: CASSVAQRGETQYF. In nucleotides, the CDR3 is TGTGCCAGCAGCGTAGCCCAGAGGGGAGAGACCCAGTACTTC.

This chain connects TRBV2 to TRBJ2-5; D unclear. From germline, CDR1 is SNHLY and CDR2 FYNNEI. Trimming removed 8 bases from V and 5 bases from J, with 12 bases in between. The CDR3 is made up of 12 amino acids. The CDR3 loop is CASGLVQETQYF. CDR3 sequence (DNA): TGTGCCAGCGGGCTAGTACAGGAGACCCAGTACTTC.

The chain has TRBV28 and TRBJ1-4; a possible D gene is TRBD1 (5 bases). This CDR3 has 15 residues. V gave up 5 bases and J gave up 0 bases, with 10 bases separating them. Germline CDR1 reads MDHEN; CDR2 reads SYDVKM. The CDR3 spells CASSGVGPTNEKLFF. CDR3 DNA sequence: TGTGCCAGCAGTGGAGTGGGACCAACTAATGAAAAACTGTTTTTT.

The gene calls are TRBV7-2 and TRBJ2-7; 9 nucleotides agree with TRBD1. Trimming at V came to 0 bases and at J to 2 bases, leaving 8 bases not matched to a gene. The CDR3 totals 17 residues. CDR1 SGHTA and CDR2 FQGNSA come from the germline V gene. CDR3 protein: CASSLAGPGQGPYEQYF. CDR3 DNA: TGTGCCAGCAGCTTAGCAGGGCCGGGACAGGGACCCTACGAGCAGTACTTC.

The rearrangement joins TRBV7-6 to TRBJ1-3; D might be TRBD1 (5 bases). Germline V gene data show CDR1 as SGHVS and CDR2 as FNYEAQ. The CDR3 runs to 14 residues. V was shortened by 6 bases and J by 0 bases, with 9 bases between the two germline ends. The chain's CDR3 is CASSPGNSGNTIYF. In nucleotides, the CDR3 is TGTGCCAGCAGTCCAGGGAACTCTGGAAACACCATATATTTT.